The subject of this entry is one TCR beta chain. The table came from immunoSEQ multiplex PCR; TCRdb's copy has only in-frame clones and leaves some out. The sample shows fewer than 1.8 million clones, roughly 98.5% of them seen only once. This sample stems from a study of shared clonotypes between healthy human individuals. Background on the study: For every donor, three CD4 naive, three CD4 memory, two CD8 naive and one CD8 memory plates were used.

The CDR3 spans 17 residues. With 0 bases removed from V and 0 bases from J, the gap between germline ends came to 14 bases. Per the germline V gene, CDR1 is SGHNT and CDR2 is YYREEE (reference sequence). The sequencing input was naive CD4+ T cells sorted from blood. As to subset: CD45RA+ positively selected. The J gene is TRBJ2-3, the V gene TRBV5-4; a possible D gene is TRBD2 (5 bases). This clonotype was sampled from a man aged 25-45 years in good health. The CDR3 is CASSLGRRLSSTDTQYF. The CDR3 DNA is TGTGCCAGCAGCTTGGGACGGAGGCTGAGTAGCACAGATACGCAGTATTTT. Full variable domain (remainder filled in from reference TRBV5-4 and TRBJ2-3): ETGVTQSPTHLIKTRGQQVTLRCSSQSGHNTVSWYQQALGQGPQFIFQYYREEENGRGNFPPRFSGLQFPNYSSELNVNALELDDSALYLCASSLGRRLSSTDTQYFGPGTRLTVL.